Listed here is a single TCR beta chain. Its antigen is currently not known. No base quality information exists; no much larger clone differs at one position. This sample was included in a study of CD8 T cells in ankylosing spondylitis (dated by TCRdb to 2016 to 2017). About the investigation overall: To find TCR variants linked to disease, the study profiled T cell receptor beta repertoires in ankylosing spondylitis patients and healthy donors. In total, the full study cohort was made up of 95 to 110 healthy donors and 25 ankylosing spondylitis patients. Peripheral blood was sampled, and synovial fluid was additionally collected from ankylosing spondylitis patients. Study-wide findings and limitations: Some of the motif variants had been reported before in the synovial fluid and blood of reactive arthritis patients, a finding that suggests common disease-initiation mechanisms. According to the report, matched synovial fluid samples from ankylosing spondylitis patients were significantly enriched for the disease-linked clones. A TCR beta motif made up of several highly homologous amino acid variants appeared to be characteristic of blood from ankylosing spondylitis patients. A CD8+ phenotype was shown by the disease-linked clones, which were found at relatively low frequencies in peripheral blood.

Sequencing instrument: Illumina HiSeq 2500. TCR beta libraries were prepared by quantitative 5'-RACE with molecular barcodes. In the authors' own workflow: A new computational method, built on a probabilistic model of VDJ rearrangement, was used to identify disease-linked TCR variants. The public reads were reanalyzed by TCRdb: fastp trimming at Q25, MiXCR alignment, in-frame beta chains only. Every distinct CDR3 protein forms one entry, paired with its most common genes and DNA. The V and J calls follow TCRdb's processing rather than the paper's. Counted in this sample were 670,000 or so distinct CDR3 sequences; around 19% of them appeared once. 15% to 20% of the sample goes to the ten largest clones. The specimen sequenced was blood, either unsorted or a sorted T cell fraction (not recorded which). This receptor was taken from a male donor with ankylosing spondylitis.

The DNA sequence reads TGCAGCGTTGATGGGTCTATTCGGGAGAACACAGATACGCAGTATTTT. Its translation is CSVDGSIRENTDTQYF. The sequence links TRBV29-1 to TRBJ2-3; TRBD2 could be the D gene, as 6 bases match. The V and J ends are trimmed by 3 bases and 2 bases, leaving 18 bases between them. Sequences SQVTM (CDR1) and ANQGSEA (CDR2) are obtained from the germline V gene. Including the terminal cysteine and phenylalanine, the CDR3 comprises 16 residues. CDR3 DNA is the only sequence kept; it has 48 bases, read in frame from the first base.